The rows below give T cell receptor beta chains drawn from one sample of a study of tumor and adjacent non-tumor tissue in lung cancer. TCRdb processed the multiplex PCR reads anew with MiXCR; each CDR3 protein has one entry. The data hold tens of thousands of distinct CDR3 sequences, with 65% to 75% observed a single time. The sequenced sample was distant non-tumor lung tissue. The origin of the receptors is a woman in her forties or fifties with non-small cell lung cancer. Both conserved end residues are part of each CDR3. A D gene is named only where the DNA matches it firmly. Only part of the rows carry a size: once, few, many, or a class if the clone is expanded.

TRBJ2-4 TRBV20-1 TRBD1 - TGCTGTGCCAGAGCCCGGGACAGGGTAAACATTCAGTACTTC CCARARDRVNIQYF
TRBJ2-7 TRBV20-1 TRBD1 - TGCAGTGCTCGATACCCAGGACAGGGGTACTACGAACAGTACTTC CSARYPGQGYYEQYF
TRBJ2-1 TRBV12-3/TRBV12-4 TRBD2 - TGTGCCAGCAGTTTCATAAGCGGGAGTGACGATGAGCAGTTCTTC CASSFISGSDDEQFF
TRBJ1-5 TRBV20-1 - - TGCAGTGCTAGAAAGGGAGTTCGATTCAATCAGCCCCAACATTTT CSARKGVRFNQPQHF
TRBJ2-5 TRBV6-5 - few TGTGCCAGCCGTCGTGGAGGTGTGGAGACCCAGTACTTC CASRRGGVETQYF
TRBJ2-1 TRBV6-2/TRBV6-3 - - TGTGTCAGCAGGCCGGGAGATACTAACAATGAGCAGTTCTTC CVSRPGDTNNEQFF
TRBJ2-7 TRBV29-1 TRBD1 - TGCAGCGCCGTAGGGACAGGGTGTGTTGGCGAGCAGTACTTC CSAVGTGCVGEQYF
TRBJ1-5 TRBV20-1 - - TGCAGTGCTAGTGGGGATAGCAATCAACCTCAGCATTTT CSASGDSNQPQHF
TRBJ1-1 TRBV10-3 - - TGTGCCATCAGTGGGAACCAGGGCACTGAGGCTTTCTTT CAISGNQGTEAFF
TRBJ2-2 TRBV10-3 - once TGTGTGACCTTTGTGGACCTTTCGAACACCGGGGAGCTGTTTTTT CVTFVDLSNTGELFF
TRBJ2-7 TRBV20-1 - - TGCACTGCTAGGACAATCGGCGAGCAGTACTTC CTARTIGEQYF
TRBJ2-1 TRBV28 TRBD2 - TGTGCCAGCAGTTGTAGCGGGAGGAATAGTGAGCAGTTCTTC CASSCSGRNSEQFF
TRBJ2-1 TRBV7-8 TRBD2 - TGTGCCAGCAGCCGACTAGCGGGAGGATACAATGACCAGTTCTTC CASSRLAGGYNDQFF
TRBJ1-5 TRBV20-1 - - TGCGGTGTTAGCCAGCCCAATCAGCCCCAGCATTTT CGVSQPNQPQHF
TRBJ2-1 TRBV5-6 - - TGTGCCAGCAGCGCCGACAGGAGTGAAATCTACAATGAGCGGTTCTTC CASSADRSEIYNERFF
TRBJ2-3 TRBV11-2 TRBD2 - TGTGCCAGCAATTCGGGTCGTTCGGGACTAGCGGGAAGGGTCGCCCAGTATTTT CASNSGRSGLAGRVAQYF
TRBJ1-1 TRBV11-2 - - TGTACCAGCAGCTCCCGACGGAACACTGATGCTTTCTTT CTSSSRRNTDAFF
TRBJ2-2 TRBV24-1 - - TGTGCCACCAGTGACGAAACGGGGTTCCTAGGGACCCGGGAGCTGTTCTTT CATSDETGFLGTRELFF
TRBJ2-7 TRBV7-2 - - TGTGCCAGCAGCTTAGCGGGGGACTCATTCTACAAGCAGTACTTC CASSLAGDSFYKQYF
TRBJ2-1 TRBV29-1 - - TGCAGCGTATGGACTATCGGGGTAAACAATGAGCAGTTCTTC CSVWTIGVNNEQFF
TRBJ2-1 TRBV20-1 - many TGCAGTGCCCTTCCTAGCAGAAGCTACAATGAGCAGTTCTTC CSALPSRSYNEQFF
TRBJ2-1 TRBV7-9 TRBD2 - TGTGCCAGCAGCCGGAAACCCCAACTGGGCGGGAGCTCCTACAATGAGCTGTTCTTC CASSRKPQLGGSSYNELFF
TRBJ2-1 TRBV28 - - TGTGCCAGCAGTTTTCTCCGGGTCTGGGATGAGCAGTTCTTC CASSFLRVWDEQFF
TRBJ2-2 TRBV11-2 - - TGTGCCAGCAGCTTCCTTACATGGGGCTTTAACACCGGGGAGCTGTTTTTT CASSFLTWGFNTGELFF
TRBJ2-3 TRBV11-2 TRBD2 many TGTGCCAGCAGCATGGATAGCGGGAGCACAGATACGCAGTATTTT CASSMDSGSTDTQYF
TRBJ2-7 TRBV9 - - TGTGCCAGCAGCGTAGGGGGTCTTGGGGGCTACGAGCAGTACTTC CASSVGGLGGYEQYF
TRBJ2-5 TRBV6-2/TRBV6-3 - - TGTGCTAGCAATTACGGCGACTCATGGGAGACCCAGTACTTC CASNYGDSWETQYF
TRBJ2-3 TRBV20-1 TRBD2 many TGCAGTGCTAGTCCTTTCGGGACTAGCGGGAGTTTTAGCTCAGATACGCAGTATTTT CSASPFGTSGSFSSDTQYF
TRBJ2-2 TRBV11-1 - - TGTGCCAGCAGGGGGGCAGGTTGCGGGGAGTTGTTTTTT CASRGAGCGELFF
TRBJ2-7 TRBV28 - - TGTGCCAGCAGTTCTAGGATACAGTGGGGAACCTACGTGCAGTACTTC CASSSRIQWGTYVQYF
TRBJ2-3 TRBV11-2 - - TGTGTCAGCAACTTAAGAAAGGATGATACGCAGTATTTT CVSNLRKDDTQYF
TRBJ2-7 TRBV29-1 - - TGCAGCGATTCCAGTACGGGGTCCTTCGAGCAGTACTTC CSDSSTGSFEQYF
TRBJ2-1 TRBV18 TRBD2 - TGTGCCAGCACACCACCCTTAGCGGGTGTGGATGAGCAGTTCTTC CASTPPLAGVDEQFF
TRBJ2-1 TRBV10-1 - - TGCGCCAGTAGTGAGGGGCAGGGTCCCCACAATGAGCAGTTCTTC CASSEGQGPHNEQFF
TRBJ2-5 TRBV28 - - TGTGCCAGCACCCGAGGGGTTGAGACCCAGTACTTC CASTRGVETQYF
TRBJ2-2 TRBV28 - - TGTGCCGGCAGGGGAGGGACCGGGGAGCTGTTTTTT CAGRGGTGELFF
TRBJ1-2 TRBV12-3/TRBV12-4 TRBD1 once TGTGTCAGCTGTCTACGGACAGGCGGAGCCGGGGCATATGGCTACACCTTC CVSCLRTGGAGAYGYTF
TRBJ2-3 TRBV4-1 TRBD1 - TGCGCCAGCAACCAAGACGGGACAGGCCGGCCAGATACGCAGTATTTT CASNQDGTGRPDTQYF
TRBJ2-3 TRBV28 - - TGTGCCAACAGTACACCTCCCGCAGATACGCAGTATTTT CANSTPPADTQYF
TRBJ2-3 TRBV20-1 - - TGCAGTGCTATTCCGCGGGGACGAAGCACAGATACGCGGTATTTT CSAIPRGRSTDTRYF
TRBJ2-7 TRBV29-1 - many TGCAGCGTCTATAACCGCTACGAGCAGTACTTC CSVYNRYEQYF